This paragraph covers one TCR beta chain sequence. The junction and the germline gene differ at one end; a read error may be behind it. Generated by immunoSEQ multiplex PCR, the TCRdb table keeps only in-frame clones and is missing some. Altogether some 260,000 clones are present, around 90% being singletons, with the ten largest covering about 6%. The CDR3 covers 15 residues. Germline CDR1 reads SSHAT; CDR2 reads FNYEAQ (reference sequence). These data are taken from a study of blood T cell repertoires in COVID-19. Study context: Both acute and convalescent COVID-19 samples were obtained from the United States, Italy and Spain.

Sequenced input: PBMCs or T cells enriched from blood (not recorded which). The clonotype comes from a woman aged 30 to 39 with acute COVID-19. This rearrangement joins TRBV7-7 to TRBJ2-1, with 13 nucleotides matching TRBD2. In nucleotides, the CDR3 is TGTGCTAGCAGCCCGGGACTAGCGGGAAACAATGAGCAGTTCTTC. Translating gives CASSPGLAGNNEQFF.